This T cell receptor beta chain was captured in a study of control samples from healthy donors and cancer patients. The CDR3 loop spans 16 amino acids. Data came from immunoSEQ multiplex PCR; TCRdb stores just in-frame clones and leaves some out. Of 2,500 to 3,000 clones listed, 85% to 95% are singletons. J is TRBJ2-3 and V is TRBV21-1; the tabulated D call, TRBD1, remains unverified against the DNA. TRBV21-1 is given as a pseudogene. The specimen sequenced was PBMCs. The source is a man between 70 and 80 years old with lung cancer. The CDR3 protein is CARQGGARGSTDTQYF. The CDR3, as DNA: TGTGCCAGACAGGGTGGGGCCCGGGGTAGCACAGATACGCAGTATTTT.